This T cell receptor (beta chain) was captured in a study of graft-versus-host responses after intestinal transplantation. Germline trimming cut 4 bases from V and 4 bases from J; bases unmatched to any gene: 6. The CDR3 totals 15 residues. Germline V CDR1 and CDR2: SGHNT, YYREEE (reference sequence). The protocol was immunoSEQ multiplex PCR, while the TCRdb copy is restricted to in-frame clones and leaves out a portion. The sample lists some 79,000 clones, 85% to 90% seen once, with 0.3% to 0.4% in the top ten. Remarks on this clone: The antigen is undetermined.

The chain uses TRBV5-4 and TRBJ2-7; TRBD1 matches at 12 bases. The input for sequencing was unstimulated CD4+ T cells sorted from spleen or lymph node cells, taken before intestinal transplant. The source is a human donor who received an intestinal transplant. The CDR3 region is CASSPGTGGAYEQYF. The CDR3 DNA reads as TGTGCCAGCAGCCCCGGGACAGGGGGCGCGTACGAGCAGTACTTC.